Below, 26 T cell receptor beta chains from the same sample are listed, as sequenced in a study of cytomegalovirus exposure and HLA in healthy donors. A multiplex PCR was run with 60 Vbeta primers and 13 Jbeta primers. Data came from immunoSEQ multiplex PCR; TCRdb stores just in-frame clones and leaves some out. The sample lists under 130,000 clones, around 67% occurring once. Sequencing was done on a sample of PBMCs. These receptors came from a woman in her fifties or sixties in good health and CMV-seronegative.

In nucleotides, the CDR3 is TGTGCCTGGAGTGGAACCCTCACCACAGGGAGAGGAAAGCGGGGGGGCCCAGATACGCAGTATTTT. It specifies CAWSGTLTTGRGKRGGPDTQYF. The rearrangement joins TRBV30 to TRBJ2-3, with 10 nucleotides matching TRBD2. The CDR3 covers 22 residues. V lost 1 base to trimming and J lost 4 bases; unmatched junction nucleotides: 26. Germline CDR1 and CDR2: GTSNPN and SVGIG (reference sequence).

The CDR3: CASSTGGVGSYEQYF. The CDR3, as DNA: TGTGCCAGCAGTACCGGGGGAGTGGGTTCCTACGAGCAGTACTTC. V gene TRBV28 combines with J gene TRBJ2-7; maybe TRBD2 (6 bases). Germline V gene lookup returns CDR1 MDHEN and CDR2 SYDVKM. The CDR3 is 15 amino acids. V lost 5 bases to trimming and J lost 1 base, with 15 bases between them.

This clone showed up just a few times. The rearrangement links TRBV2 to TRBJ1-5; D is ambiguous. Germline values: CDR1 SNHLY, CDR2 FYNNEI. The V end was cut by 3 bases, the J end by 4 bases, with 13 bases between. The CDR3 has 15 amino acids. CDR3 sequence (DNA): TGTGCCAGCAGTGAGGGCAGCTTGCCTAATCAGCCCCAGCATTTT. Residues: CASSEGSLPNQPQHF.

In this sample, this clone turned up a few times. V and J are TRBV13 and TRBJ1-6, with 7 bases lining up with TRBD1. Germline V gene data show CDR1 as PRHDT and CDR2 as FYEKMQ (reference sequence). CDR3 length: 14 residues. The J segment lost 5 bases and the V segment lost 4 bases, leaving 2 bases of the junction unmatched. The CDR3 loop is CASSSQGNNSPLHF. Here the CDR3 DNA reads TGTGCCAGCAGCTCACAGGGGAATAATTCACCCCTCCACTTT.

This chain joins TRBV18 and TRBJ1-2; 7 nucleotides agree with TRBD1. The CDR3 is 15 amino acids. Germline loops: CDR1 KGHSH, CDR2 LQKENI. V shed 1 base and J 8 bases; nucleotides not matched to a gene: 10. The CDR3 DNA follows: TGTGCCAGCTCACCACACCGAGGGGGCCAAGAAGGCTACACCTTC. Residues: CASSPHRGGQEGYTF. The variable domain in full, completed from reference TRBV18 and TRBJ1-2, reads NAGVMQNPRHLVRRRGQEARLRCSPMKGHSHVYWYRQLPEEGLKFMVYLQKENIIDESGMPKERFSAEFPKEGPSILRIQQVVRGDSAAYFCASSPHRGGQEGYTFGSGTRLTVV.

The genes are TRBV19 and TRBJ2-1; TRBD2 agrees at 10 bases. The CDR3 is made up of 14 amino acids. The V segment lost 10 bases and the J segment 9 bases; nucleotides outside the gene matches: 12. The germline V gene encodes CDR1 LNHDA and CDR2 SQIVND (reference sequence). The CDR3 DNA reads as TGTGCCACCCGGGGCAGCGGGGGGGCCACTGAGCAGTTCTTC. Its translation is CATRGSGGATEQFF.

The chain uses TRBV11-3 and TRBJ2-6; 7 bases agree with TRBD1. The CDR3 runs to 17 residues. Germline V lookup: CDR1 SGHNT, CDR2 YENEEA. V lost 5 bases and J lost 0; bases outside the gene matches: 7. CDR3 bases: TGTGCCAGCAGCGCATACAGGGGCCTCTCTGGGGCCAACGTCCTGACTTTC. This translates into CASSAYRGLSGANVLTF.

This clone was observed a handful of times. The V gene is TRBV7-2, the J gene TRBJ2-5; the D is unclear. There are 13 residues in the CDR3. Germline V gene sequence: CDR1 SGHTA, CDR2 FQGNSA. Trimming left V 2 bases short and J 2 bases short, with 6 bases between. The CDR3 sequence is CASSLLAQETQYF. The CDR3 DNA reads TGTGCCAGCAGCTTACTGGCTCAAGAGACCCAGTACTTC.

This clone has a handful of counts. The rearrangement uses TRBV10-3 and TRBJ1-3; D gene uncertain. The CDR3 extends over 14 amino acids. Germline-derived CDR1 and CDR2 are ENHRY and SYGVKD. The germline V and J ends were trimmed by 5 bases and 0 bases, with 8 bases remaining between them. The CDR3 spells CAISFDISGNTIYF. In nucleotides, the CDR3 is TGTGCCATCAGTTTTGACATCTCTGGAAACACCATATATTTT.

The chain is built from TRBV4-1 and TRBJ2-1, with 11 nucleotides matching TRBD2. V trimming: 0 bases; J trimming: 12 bases; junction bases outside the gene matches: 7. Germline-derived CDR1 and CDR2 are MGHRA and YSYEKL. CDR3 size: 15 residues. The chain's CDR3 is CASSQDSVAGGRQFF. CDR3 coding DNA: TGCGCCAGCAGCCAAGACTCCGTAGCGGGAGGGCGGCAGTTCTTC.

This rearrangement joins TRBV28 to TRBJ1-1; D is ambiguous. The CDR3 is 12 amino acids. CDR1 and CDR2 (germline): MDHEN, SYDVKM. V gave up 2 bases and J gave up 6 bases, with 7 bases separating them. This CDR3 is CASSLVPSEAFF. Here the CDR3 DNA reads TGTGCCAGCAGTTTAGTCCCGTCTGAAGCTTTCTTT.

The chain combines TRBV4-2 with TRBJ2-2; the match to TRBD1 covers 8 bases. Germline CDR1 and CDR2: LGHNA and YNFKEQ. The CDR3 length is 16 residues. The J segment lost 6 bases and the V segment lost 0 bases, leaving 6 bases of the junction unmatched. The CDR3 DNA reads TGTGCCAGCAGCCAAGATGTGGGCAGGGGGCCCGGGGAGCTGTTTTTT. Its translation is CASSQDVGRGPGELFF.

A few counts support this clone. The same CDR3 arises from other DNA sequences in this sample as well. The chain combines TRBV20-1 with TRBJ2-7; D gene ambiguous. Germline V gene lookup returns CDR1 DFQATT and CDR2 SNEGSKA (reference sequence). V was cut by 5 bases and J by 5 bases, with 10 bases left in between. This CDR3 has 11 residues. The CDR3 here is CSAAPRDEQYF. DNA for the CDR3: TGCAGTGCTGCGCCCCGGGACGAGCAGTACTTC.

The chain couples TRBV11-1 to TRBJ2-1; TRBD1 is a possible D gene (5 bases). The CDR3 has 13 amino acids. Germline V gives CDR1 SGHAT, CDR2 FQDESV (reference sequence). V shed 8 bases and J shed 4 bases, with 12 bases lying between them. The CDR3 nucleotides are TGTGCCAGCGACAGTGACCAATACAATGAGCAGTTCTTC. As protein: CASDSDQYNEQFF.

The V and J genes are TRBV5-1 and TRBJ1-4; TRBD1 aligns across 8 bases. J lost 6 bases, V lost 4 bases, and 5 bases had no gene match. The CDR3 runs 14 residues. Germline V gene sequence: CDR1 SGHRS, CDR2 YFSETQ. This chain's CDR3 is CASSDGTGDEKLFF. The CDR3 DNA sequence: TGCGCCAGCAGCGACGGGACAGGAGATGAAAAACTGTTTTTT.

The CDR3 is CASRSGSTNEKLFF. CDR3 DNA sequence: TGTGCCAGCAGATCAGGGTCTACTAATGAAAAACTGTTTTTT. J is TRBJ1-4 and V is TRBV2, with D possibly TRBD1 on 5 matching bases. V was clipped by 6 bases and J by 2 bases, with 10 bases between them. Germline values: CDR1 SNHLY, CDR2 FYNNEI. The CDR3 runs to 14 residues.

The chain combines TRBV2 with TRBJ1-3; maybe TRBD1 (5 bases). The CDR3 runs 12 residues. Germline-derived CDR1 and CDR2 are SNHLY and FYNNEI. The CDR3 sequence is CAIDSSGNTIYF. The CDR3 DNA reads as TGTGCAATCGACAGCTCTGGAAACACCATATATTTT.

This chain uses TRBV5-6 with TRBJ2-4; a possible D gene is TRBD2 (5 bases). The CDR3 has 14 amino acids. Trimming removed 1 base at V and 8 bases at J, with 13 bases between. CDR1 and CDR2 from the germline V gene are SGHDT and YYEEEE. In DNA form, the CDR3 reads TGTGCCAGCAGCTTGCGGCATACGGAGGACATTCAGTACTTC. Encoded protein: CASSLRHTEDIQYF. The variable domain in full, with the rest retrieved from reference TRBV5-6 and TRBJ2-4, is DAGVTQSPTHLIKTRGQQVTLRCSPKSGHDTVSWYQQALGQGPQFIFQYYEEEERQRGNFPDRFSGHQFPNYSSELNVNALLLGDSALYLCASSLRHTEDIQYFGAGTRLSVL.

This clone was seen a handful of times. V and J are TRBV7-2 and TRBJ2-1, with D maybe TRBD2 (6 bases). Trimming shortened V by 3 bases and J by 1 base, and 10 bases separated the two germline ends. The germline V gene encodes CDR1 SGHTA and CDR2 FQGNSA. CDR3 length equals 15 residues. The CDR3 DNA sequence: TGTGCCAGCAGCTTTGGGGGGATTTCCTACAATGAGCAGTTCTTC. Amino acids: CASSFGGISYNEQFF.

This clone was detected only a few times. V is TRBV5-1 and J is TRBJ2-7; no firm D call. This CDR3 contains 17 residues. Germline CDR1 and CDR2: SGHRS and YFSETQ. The V and J ends lost 0 bases and 4 bases respectively, with 20 bases between them. CDR3 protein: CASSLAQSTTFLYEQYF. The CDR3 DNA is TGCGCCAGCAGCTTGGCACAGTCAACCACGTTCTTATACGAGCAGTACTTC.

This clone was found a few times. The V gene is TRBV7-8, the J gene TRBJ2-2, with unresolved D. Germline lookup yields CDR1 SGHVS and CDR2 FQNEAQ. Trimming cost V 7 bases and J 2 bases, with 14 bases left between them. The CDR3 is 15 amino acids. The CDR3 spells CASNWAGPNTGELFF. CDR3 nucleotides: TGTGCCAGCAATTGGGCAGGCCCAAACACCGGGGAGCTGTTTTTT.

The sample holds a few counts of this clone. This chain connects TRBV2 to TRBJ2-6, with TRBD1 matching 9 bases. V trimming: 7 bases; J trimming: 4 bases; junction bases outside the gene matches: 11. From germline, CDR1 is SNHLY and CDR2 FYNNEI. This CDR3 comprises 17 residues. CDR3 region: CASKGQGVLIGANVLTF. In DNA form, the CDR3 reads TGTGCCAGCAAGGGACAGGGCGTCCTAATCGGGGCCAACGTCCTGACTTTC.

This clone was recorded a few times. The chain combines TRBV4-1 with TRBJ1-3, with D uncertain. This CDR3 comprises 13 residues. Germline-derived CDR1 and CDR2 are MGHRA and YSYEKL. Between the trimmed V and J ends, which lost 0 bases and 7 bases, there was a span of 7 bases. Here the CDR3 DNA reads TGCGCCAGCAGCCAAGAGAGGTGGAACACCATATATTTT. It translates to CASSQERWNTIYF.

In nucleotides, the CDR3 is TGTGCCAGCAGCAAAGAAGGGGCGGCTTCCAACAATGAGCAGTTCTTC. Protein: CASSKEGAASNNEQFF. This rearrangement joins TRBV21-1 to TRBJ2-1; the table's D call, TRBD1, was not checked against the DNA. TRBV21-1 is assigned pseudogene status. This CDR3 comprises 16 residues.

A few counts support this clone. This chain uses TRBV11-3 with TRBJ2-5; D ambiguous. Per germline, CDR1 SGHNT and CDR2 YENEEA. Trimming took off 3 bases at V and 3 bases at J, with 11 bases between the two ends. This CDR3 region has 14 residues. The CDR3 DNA reads TGTGCCAGCAGCTTCCTACTTCAAGAAGAGACCCAGTACTTC. It translates to CASSFLLQEETQYF.

The chain employs TRBV15 and TRBJ2-7, with TRBD1 matching 10 bases. V trimming: 0 bases; J trimming: 2 bases; junction bases outside the gene matches: 10. The germline V gene has CDR1 LNHNV and CDR2 YYDKDF (reference sequence). The CDR3 is 18 residues long. The CDR3 bases are TGTGCCACCAGCAGAGATCCTTTTACGACAGGGGGCCCCTACGAGCAGTACTTC. Protein: CATSRDPFTTGGPYEQYF.